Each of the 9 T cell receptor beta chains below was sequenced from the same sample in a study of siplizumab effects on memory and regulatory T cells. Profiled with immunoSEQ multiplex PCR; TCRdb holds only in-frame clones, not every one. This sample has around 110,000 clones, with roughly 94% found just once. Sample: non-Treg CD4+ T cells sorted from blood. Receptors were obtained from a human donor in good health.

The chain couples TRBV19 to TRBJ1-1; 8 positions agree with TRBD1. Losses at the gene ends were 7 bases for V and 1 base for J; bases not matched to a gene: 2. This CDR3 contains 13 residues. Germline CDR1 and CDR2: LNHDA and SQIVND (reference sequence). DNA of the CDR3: TGTGCCAGTAAGGACAGGGAGAACACTGAAGCTTTCTTT. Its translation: CASKDRENTEAFF.

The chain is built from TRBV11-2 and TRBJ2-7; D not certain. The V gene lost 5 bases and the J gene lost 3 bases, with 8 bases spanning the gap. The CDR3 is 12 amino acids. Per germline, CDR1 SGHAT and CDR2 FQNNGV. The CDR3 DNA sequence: TGTGCCAGCAGCCCAGACAACTACGAGCAGTACTTC. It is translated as CASSPDNYEQYF.

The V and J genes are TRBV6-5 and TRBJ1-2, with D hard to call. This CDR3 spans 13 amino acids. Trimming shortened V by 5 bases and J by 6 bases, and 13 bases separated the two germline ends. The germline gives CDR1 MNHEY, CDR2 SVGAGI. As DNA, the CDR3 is TGTGCCAGCAGTCCTAGGTTCAGCGATGGCTACACCTTC. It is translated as CASSPRFSDGYTF.

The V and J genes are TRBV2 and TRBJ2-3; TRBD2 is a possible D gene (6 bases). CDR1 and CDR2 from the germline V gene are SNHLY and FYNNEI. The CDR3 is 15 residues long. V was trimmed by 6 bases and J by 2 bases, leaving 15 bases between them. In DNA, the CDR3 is TGTGCCAGCAGGGCGGGACGAGGGCCCACAGATACGCAGTATTTT. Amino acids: CASRAGRGPTDTQYF.

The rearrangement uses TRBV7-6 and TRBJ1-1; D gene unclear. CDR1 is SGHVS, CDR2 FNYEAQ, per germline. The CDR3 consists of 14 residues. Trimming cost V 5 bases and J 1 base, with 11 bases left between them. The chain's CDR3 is CASSLRDKNTEAFF. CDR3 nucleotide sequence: TGTGCCAGCAGCCTTCGGGATAAGAACACTGAAGCTTTCTTT.

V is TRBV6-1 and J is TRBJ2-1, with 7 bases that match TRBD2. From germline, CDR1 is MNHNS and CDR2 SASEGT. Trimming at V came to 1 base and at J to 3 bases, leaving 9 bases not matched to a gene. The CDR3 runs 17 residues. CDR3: CASSEGATAGVYNEQFF. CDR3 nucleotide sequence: TGTGCCAGCAGTGAAGGGGCAACGGCGGGGGTCTACAATGAGCAGTTCTTC.

The CDR3 DNA sequence: TGTGCCAGTCAAAATTCCGGGACAGGCTCTGGGGCCAACGTCCTGACTTTC. Amino acids: CASQNSGTGSGANVLTF. This sequence joins TRBV19 and TRBJ2-6; 8 bases fit TRBD1. Germline assignment: CDR1 LNHDA and CDR2 SQIVND (reference sequence). This CDR3 region has 17 residues. Trimming removed 8 bases from V and 0 bases from J; junction bases left unmatched: 9.

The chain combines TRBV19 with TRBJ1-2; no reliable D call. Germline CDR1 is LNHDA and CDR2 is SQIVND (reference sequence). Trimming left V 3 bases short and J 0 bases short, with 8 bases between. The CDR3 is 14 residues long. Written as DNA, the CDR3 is TGTGCCAGTAGTATGCGGCCAACTAACTATGGCTACACCTTC. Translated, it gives CASSMRPTNYGYTF.

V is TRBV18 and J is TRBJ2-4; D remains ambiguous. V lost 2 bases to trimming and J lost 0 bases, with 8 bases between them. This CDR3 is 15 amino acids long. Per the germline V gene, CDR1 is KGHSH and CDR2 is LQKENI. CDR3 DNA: TGTGCCAGCTCACCAGTCAGCAGAGCCAAAAACATTCAGTACTTC. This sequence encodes CASSPVSRAKNIQYF.